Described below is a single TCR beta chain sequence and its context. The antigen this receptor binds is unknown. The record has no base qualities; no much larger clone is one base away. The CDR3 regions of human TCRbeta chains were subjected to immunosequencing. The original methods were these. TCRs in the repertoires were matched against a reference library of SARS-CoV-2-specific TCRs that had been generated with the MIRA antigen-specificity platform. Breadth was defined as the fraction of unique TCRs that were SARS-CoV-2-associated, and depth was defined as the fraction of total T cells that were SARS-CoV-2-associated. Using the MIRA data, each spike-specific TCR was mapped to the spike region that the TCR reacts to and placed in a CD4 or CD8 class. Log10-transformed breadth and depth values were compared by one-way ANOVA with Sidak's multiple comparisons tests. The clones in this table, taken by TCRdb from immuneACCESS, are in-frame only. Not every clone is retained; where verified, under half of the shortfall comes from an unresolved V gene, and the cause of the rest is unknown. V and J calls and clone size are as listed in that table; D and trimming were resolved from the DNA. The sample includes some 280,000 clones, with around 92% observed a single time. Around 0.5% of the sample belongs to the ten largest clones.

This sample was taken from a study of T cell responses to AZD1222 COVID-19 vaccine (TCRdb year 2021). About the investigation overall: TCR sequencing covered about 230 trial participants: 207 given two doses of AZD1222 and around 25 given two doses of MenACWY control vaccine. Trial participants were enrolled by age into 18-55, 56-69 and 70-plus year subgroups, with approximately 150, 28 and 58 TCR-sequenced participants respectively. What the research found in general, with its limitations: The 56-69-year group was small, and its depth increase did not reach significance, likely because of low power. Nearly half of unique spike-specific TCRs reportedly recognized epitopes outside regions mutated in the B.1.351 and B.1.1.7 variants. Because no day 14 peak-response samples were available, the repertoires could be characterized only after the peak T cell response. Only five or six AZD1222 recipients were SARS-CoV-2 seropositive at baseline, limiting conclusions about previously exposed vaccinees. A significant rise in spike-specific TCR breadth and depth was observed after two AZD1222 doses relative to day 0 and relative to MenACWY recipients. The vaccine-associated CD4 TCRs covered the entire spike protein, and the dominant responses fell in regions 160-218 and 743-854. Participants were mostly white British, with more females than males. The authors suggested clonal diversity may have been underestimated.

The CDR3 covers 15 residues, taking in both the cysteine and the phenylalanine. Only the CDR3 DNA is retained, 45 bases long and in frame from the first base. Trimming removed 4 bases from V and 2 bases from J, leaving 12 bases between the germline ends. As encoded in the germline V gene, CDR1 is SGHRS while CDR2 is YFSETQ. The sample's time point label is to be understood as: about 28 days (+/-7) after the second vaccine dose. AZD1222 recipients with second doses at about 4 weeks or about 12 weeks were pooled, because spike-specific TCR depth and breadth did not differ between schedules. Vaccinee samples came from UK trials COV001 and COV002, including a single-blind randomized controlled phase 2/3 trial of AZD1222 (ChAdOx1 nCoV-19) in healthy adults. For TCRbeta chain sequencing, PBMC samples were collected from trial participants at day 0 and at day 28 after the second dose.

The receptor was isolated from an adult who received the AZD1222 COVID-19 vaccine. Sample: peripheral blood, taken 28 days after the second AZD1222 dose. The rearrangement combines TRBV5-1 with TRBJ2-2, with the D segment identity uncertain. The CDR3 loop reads CASSERSENTGELFF. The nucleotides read TGCGCCAGCAGCGAACGGAGCGAAAACACCGGGGAGCTGTTTTTT.